These T cell receptor beta chains were read from a single sample in a study of CD8+CD57+ T cells in acquired aplastic anemia. MiXCR, run by TCRdb on the reads, gives a single entry per CDR3 protein. The data hold about 110,000 distinct CDR3 sequences, with approximately 48% observed a single time. What was sequenced was sorted CD4+, CD8+, or CD8+CD57+ T cells (not recorded which) from PBMCs. The receptors come from a human donor in good health, serving as a control. Each CDR3 is given with its conserved first and last residue. Each record gives: V gene, D gene, J gene, clone size, CDR3 protein, CDR3 DNA. The D gene is left open where the match is weak. Clone sizes are given selectively: once, few, many, or a class where the clone is expanded.

>TRBV10-3|-|TRBJ2-5|-
CAASGREETQYF
TGTGCCGCCTCAGGCAGGGAGGAGACCCAGTACTTC
>TRBV4-2|-|TRBJ2-2|-
CASSQGVQGYTGELFF
TGTGCCAGCAGCCAAGGGGTACAGGGCTACACCGGGGAGCTGTTTTTT
>TRBV6-2/TRBV6-3|TRBD1|TRBJ2-2|many
CASKRGRADTGELFF
TGTGCCAGCAAAAGGGGGCGAGCTGACACCGGGGAGCTGTTTTTT
>TRBV2|-|TRBJ1-3|-
CASSEQGNTIYF
TGTGCCAGCAGTGAACAAGGAAACACCATATATTTT
>TRBV19|-|TRBJ1-6|-
CASSMSNSPLHF
TGTGCCAGTAGTATGAGCAATTCACCCCTCCACTTT
>TRBV2|-|TRBJ1-1|-
CASRVRPNTEAFF
TGTGCCAGCAGAGTCCGCCCGAACACTGAAGCTTTCTTT
>TRBV7-2|-|TRBJ1-1|many
CASSSSGVREYTEAFF
TGTGCCAGCAGCTCCAGCGGTGTTAGGGAATACACTGAAGCTTTCTTT
>TRBV4-1|-|TRBJ2-5|many
CASSQVPGTETQYF
TGCGCCAGCAGCCAAGTTCCGGGGACGGAGACCCAGTACTTC
>TRBV5-1|TRBD1|TRBJ1-2|-
CASSPGGGAGYGYTF
TGCGCCAGCAGCCCGGGAGGGGGCGCCGGCTATGGCTACACCTTC
>TRBV11-3|TRBD2|TRBJ2-3|many
CASSLDGGSTDTQYF
TGTGCCAGCAGCTTAGACGGGGGGAGCACAGATACGCAGTATTTT
>TRBV10-3|TRBD1|TRBJ2-3|-
CASSQDGTGAQYF
TGTGCCAGCAGCCAAGACGGGACAGGCGCGCAGTATTTT
>TRBV24-1|TRBD1|TRBJ2-1|-
CAINKGTGALNEQFF
TGTGCCATTAACAAGGGGACAGGGGCCCTCAATGAGCAGTTCTTC
>TRBV25-1|TRBD1|TRBJ2-7|-
CASSTGTGTYEQYF
TGTGCCAGCAGCACCGGGACAGGGACCTACGAGCAGTACTTC
>TRBV6-1|TRBD1|TRBJ2-7|many
CASRLGQGAYEQYF
TGTGCCAGCAGGCTGGGACAGGGGGCCTACGAGCAGTACTTC
>TRBV25-1|-|TRBJ2-1|-
CASSSPLMAGPLRTTYNEQFF
TGTGCCAGCAGCTCGCCCTTGATGGCAGGCCCCTTAAGGACTACTTACAATGAGCAGTTCTTC
>TRBV10-2|TRBD1|TRBJ2-7|many
CASSNRGQQSEQYF
TGCGCCAGCAGTAACCGGGGACAGCAATCCGAGCAGTACTTC
>TRBV7-2|-|TRBJ2-2|many
CASSRPGELFF
TGTGCCAGCAGCCGGCCCGGGGAGCTGTTTTTT
>TRBV20-1|-|TRBJ1-1|many
CSASGQNTEAFF
TGCAGTGCTAGTGGGCAGAACACTGAAGCTTTCTTT
>TRBV10-3|-|TRBJ1-5|-
CAISETGWDQPQHF
TGTGCCATCAGTGAGACAGGATGGGATCAGCCCCAGCATTTT
>TRBV7-9|TRBD1|TRBJ2-7|-
CASSVEDRYEQYF
TGTGCCAGCAGCGTTGAGGACAGGTACGAGCAGTACTTC
>TRBV11-2|-|TRBJ2-1|many
CASSLVVIEQFF
TGTGCCAGCAGCTTAGTAGTGATAGAGCAGTTCTTC